This entry describes one TCR beta chain. Participants were placed into cohorts based on the clinical history they reported. CDR1 and CDR2 from the germline V gene are SGHRS and YFSETQ. The CDR3 extends over 14 amino acids. V was pared by 6 bases and J by 9 bases, with 14 bases of the junction left unmatched. This entry belongs to a study of blood T cell repertoires in COVID-19. Original methodology: Reference gene primer amplification in the assay estimated nucleated cell counts. Sequenced by immunoSEQ multiplex PCR; TCRdb stores in-frame clones only, minus some. That table is the source of V, J and clone size, and D and trimming were worked out from the DNA. The profile shows approximately 240,000 clones, 86% of them singletons.

Sample: PBMCs or T cells enriched from blood (not recorded which). The genes are TRBV5-1 and TRBJ1-1; TRBD1 agrees at 7 bases. This clonotype originated in a woman in her fifties or sixties in a cohort exposed to, infected with or recovered from COVID-19 (not recorded which). This CDR3 is CASKTSGTEDKAFF. The CDR3 DNA reads as TGCGCCAGCAAAACCTCCGGGACAGAAGACAAAGCTTTCTTT. Filled out from reference TRBV5-1 and TRBJ1-1, the complete variable domain reads KAGVTQTPRYLIKTRGQQVTLSCSPISGHRSVSWYQQTPGQGLQFLFEYFSETQRNKGNFPGRFSGRQFSNSRSEMNVSTLELGDSALYLCASKTSGTEDKAFFGQGTRLTVV.